One TCR beta chain is described in this entry. Its target is unknown. Within the ViraFEST assay, antigen-specific CD4+ T cells underwent expansion with viral peptide pools prior to sequencing. Following a roughly ten-day culture, CD4+ T cells were purified. As their vaccination, participants received two doses of either BNT162b2 or mRNA-1273. A few million PBMC were placed in each well, which was supplemented with roughly 9.1 IU/ml IL-2 and roughly 10 ug/ml peptides. Half-medium changes using IL-2 medium occurred on days 3 and 7. The sample originates from a study of vaccination effects on CD4 cells after COVID-19. Looked up from germline, CDR1 is SGHTA and CDR2 is FQGNSA. The CDR3 is 14 residues long. Trimming removed 1 base from V and 6 bases from J, with 11 bases in between. Clones were read by immunoSEQ multiplex PCR, and TCRdb kept only the in-frame ones, dropping some. Of around 30,000 clones listed, approximately 72% are singletons.

This rearrangement joins TRBV7-2 to TRBJ2-3; D perhaps matches TRBD2 (6 bases). The sample here was CD4+ T cells from PBMCs cultured with HCoV-229E spike peptides, taken after COVID-19 vaccination. The origin of this receptor is a human donor who received a COVID-19 vaccine. The CDR3 DNA follows: TGTGCCAGCAGCTTAGTTGGGAGCGGGGATACGCAGTATTTT. It yields the protein CASSLVGSGDTQYF.